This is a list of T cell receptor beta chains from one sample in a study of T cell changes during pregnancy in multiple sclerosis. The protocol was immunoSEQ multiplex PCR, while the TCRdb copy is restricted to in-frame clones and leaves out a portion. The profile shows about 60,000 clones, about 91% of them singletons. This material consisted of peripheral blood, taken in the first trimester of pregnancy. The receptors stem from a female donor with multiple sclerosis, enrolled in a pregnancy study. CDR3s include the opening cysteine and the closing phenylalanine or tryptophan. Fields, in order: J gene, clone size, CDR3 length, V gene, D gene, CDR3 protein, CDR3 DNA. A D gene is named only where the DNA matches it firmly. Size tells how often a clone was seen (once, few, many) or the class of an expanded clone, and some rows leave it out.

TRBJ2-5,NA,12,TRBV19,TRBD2,CASRSGGETQYF,TGTGCCAGTAGATCGGGGGGAGAGACCCAGTACTTC
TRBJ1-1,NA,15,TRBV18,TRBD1,CASSPRQGGNTEAFF,TGTGCCAGCTCGCCCCGACAGGGTGGGAACACTGAAGCTTTCTTT
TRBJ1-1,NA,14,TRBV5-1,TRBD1,CASSFETGVAEAFF,TGCGCCAGCAGCTTTGAGACAGGGGTGGCTGAAGCTTTCTTT
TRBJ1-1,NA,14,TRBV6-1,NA,CASSPRRQTPEAFF,TGTGCCAGCAGTCCGAGGAGGCAGACGCCTGAAGCTTTCTTT
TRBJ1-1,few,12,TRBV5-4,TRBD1,CASSLGRQGAFF,TGTGCCAGCAGCTTGGGCCGACAGGGAGCTTTCTTT
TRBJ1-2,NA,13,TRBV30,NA,CAWSERVDYGYTF,TGTGCCTGGAGCGAGCGCGTCGACTATGGCTACACCTTC
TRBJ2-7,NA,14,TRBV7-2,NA,CASSPGLDSYEQYF,TGTGCCAGCAGCCCAGGACTCGACTCCTACGAGCAGTACTTC
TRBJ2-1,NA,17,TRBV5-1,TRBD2,CASSPNPTSGSNNEQFF,TGCGCCAGCAGCCCCAACCCTACTAGCGGGTCAAACAATGAGCAGTTCTTC
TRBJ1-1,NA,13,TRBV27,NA,CASSSFPNTEAFF,TGTGCCAGCAGTTCTTTTCCGAACACTGAAGCTTTCTTT
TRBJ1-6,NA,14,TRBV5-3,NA,CARSWGPDNSPLHF,TGTGCCAGAAGCTGGGGCCCGGATAATTCACCCCTCCACTTT
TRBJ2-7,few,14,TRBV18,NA,CASSPPFGGEEQYF,TGTGCCAGCTCACCACCGTTTGGGGGCGAGGAGCAGTACTTC
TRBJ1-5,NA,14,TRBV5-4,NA,CASSLGGAAQPQHF,TGTGCCAGCAGCCTTGGGGGGGCCGCTCAGCCCCAGCATTTT
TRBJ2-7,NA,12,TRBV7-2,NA,CASSEPGLEQYF,TGTGCCAGCAGCGAGCCAGGCTTAGAGCAGTACTTC
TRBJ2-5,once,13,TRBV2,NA,CASRSDQRETQYF,TGTGCCAGCAGGAGTGATCAGAGGGAGACCCAGTACTTC
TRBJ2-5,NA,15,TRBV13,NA,CASSQATGSGETQYF,TGTGCCAGCAGCCAAGCCACAGGGTCAGGAGAGACCCAGTACTTC
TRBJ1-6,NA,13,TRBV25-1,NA,CACGWSYNSPLHF,TGTGCTTGCGGGTGGTCCTATAATTCACCCCTCCACTTT
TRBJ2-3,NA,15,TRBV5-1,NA,CASSLGQGGAYTQYF,TGCGCCAGCAGCTTGGGACAGGGAGGTGCATATACGCAGTATTTT
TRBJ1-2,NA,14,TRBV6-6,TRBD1,CASRDRSGNYGHTF,TGTGCCAGCAGGGACAGGAGTGGTAACTATGGCCACACCTTC
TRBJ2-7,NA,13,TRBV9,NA,CASSLRGTYEQYF,TGTGCCAGCAGCCTTAGAGGAACCTACGAGCAGTACTTC
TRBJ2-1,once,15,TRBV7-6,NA,CASSAGADSYNEQFF,TGTGCCAGCAGCGCAGGGGCGGACTCCTACAATGAGCAGTTCTTC
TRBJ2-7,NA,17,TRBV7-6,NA,CASSLDWTAGGSYEQYF,TGTGCCAGCAGCTTAGACTGGACCGCAGGGGGGTCCTACGAGCAGTACTTC
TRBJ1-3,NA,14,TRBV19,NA,CASRLVGSGNTIYF,TGTGCCAGTAGACTGGTCGGCTCTGGAAACACCATATATTTT
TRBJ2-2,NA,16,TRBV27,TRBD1,CASSLSRGLGTGELFF,TGTGCCAGCAGTTTATCCAGGGGGCTAGGCACCGGGGAGCTGTTTTTT
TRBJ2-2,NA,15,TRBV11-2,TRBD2,CASSLAGGNTGELFF,TGTGCCAGCAGCTTAGCGGGAGGGAACACCGGGGAGCTGTTTTTT
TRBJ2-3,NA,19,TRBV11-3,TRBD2,CASSRTSGNPSSRTDTQYF,TGTGCCAGCAGCCGGACTAGCGGGAACCCATCGTCCCGCACAGATACGCAGTATTTT
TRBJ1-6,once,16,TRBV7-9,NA,CASSSRSSSYNSPLHF,TGTGCCAGCAGCTCCCGGTCAAGCTCCTATAATTCACCCCTCCACTTT
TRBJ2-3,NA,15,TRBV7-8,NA,CASSTRQVSTDTQYF,TGTGCCAGCAGCACCCGACAGGTTAGCACAGATACGCAGTATTTT
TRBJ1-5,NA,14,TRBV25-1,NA,CASSELQGNQPQHF,TGTGCCAGCAGTGAATTACAGGGAAATCAGCCCCAGCATTTT
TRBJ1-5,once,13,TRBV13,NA,CASSATGNQPQHF,TGTGCCAGCAGCGCTACAGGAAATCAGCCCCAGCATTTT
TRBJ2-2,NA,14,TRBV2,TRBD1,CASSGRGQTGELFF,TGTGCCAGCAGCGGCAGGGGGCAAACCGGGGAGCTGTTTTTT
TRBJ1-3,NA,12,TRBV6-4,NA,CASGSSGNTIYF,TGTGCCAGCGGGAGCTCTGGAAACACCATATATTTT